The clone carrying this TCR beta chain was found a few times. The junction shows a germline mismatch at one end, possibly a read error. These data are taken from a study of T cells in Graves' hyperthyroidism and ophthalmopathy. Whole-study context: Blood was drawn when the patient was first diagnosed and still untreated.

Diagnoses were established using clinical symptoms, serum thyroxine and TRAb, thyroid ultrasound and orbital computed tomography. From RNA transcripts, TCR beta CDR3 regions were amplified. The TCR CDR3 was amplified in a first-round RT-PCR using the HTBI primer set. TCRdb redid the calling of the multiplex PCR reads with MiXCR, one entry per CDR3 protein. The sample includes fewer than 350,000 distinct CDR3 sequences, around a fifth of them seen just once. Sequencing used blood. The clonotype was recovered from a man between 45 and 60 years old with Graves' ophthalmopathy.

In nucleotides, the CDR3 is TGCAGTGCTAGAGAGGGGGGGGCTAGCGGACAAGGGACCCAGTACTTC. Translation gives CSAREGGASGQGTQYF. The V call is TRBV20-1, the J call TRBJ2-5; D possibly corresponds to TRBD2 (7 bases). Germline V gene sequence: CDR1 DFQATT, CDR2 SNEGSKA (reference sequence). This CDR3 contains 16 residues.